A single sample gave rise to the 21 T cell receptor beta chains below, sequenced in a study of blood T cell repertoires in COVID-19. Sequencing was performed with immunoSEQ multiplex PCR; in TCRdb, only in-frame clones are kept and a portion is missing. The table includes about 110,000 clones, about 70% detected once. The sequencing sample was made of peripheral blood. All receptors derive from a woman aged 60-70 years with acute or convalescent COVID-19.

The V and J genes are TRBV6-6 and TRBJ1-5, with a weak D call TRBD1 (5 bases). Trimming shortened V by 6 bases and J by 6 bases, and 12 bases separated the two germline ends. From germline, CDR1 is MNHNY and CDR2 SVGAGI (reference sequence). CDR3 length: 13 residues. This CDR3 is CASSAGLGQPQHF. The CDR3 nucleotides are TGTGCCAGCAGCGCGGGGCTGGGTCAGCCCCAGCATTTT.

This clone was counted a few times. The V gene is TRBV30, the J gene TRBJ1-1; D ambiguous. The CDR3 totals 14 residues. The V end was cut by 4 bases, the J end by 1 base, with 13 bases between. Germline V gene lookup returns CDR1 GTSNPN and CDR2 SVGIG (reference sequence). In DNA, the CDR3 is TGTGCCTGGACAACCGGACTACAGAACACTGAAGCTTTCTTT. Encoded protein: CAWTTGLQNTEAFF.

This clone showed up just a few times. The genes are TRBV5-5 and TRBJ2-1; D is possibly TRBD1 (6 bases). The V and J ends lost 2 bases and 10 bases respectively, with 13 bases between them. Germline CDR1 is SGHKS and CDR2 is YYEKEE (reference sequence). This CDR3 is 13 amino acids long. The CDR3 DNA reads as TGTGCCAGCAGCTTTGCCAGGGGATACGAGCAGTTCTTC. Translation: CASSFARGYEQFF.

The chain recombines TRBV7-9 with TRBJ1-1, with 7 bases that match TRBD1. This CDR3 has 16 amino acids. Looked up from germline, CDR1 is SEHNR and CDR2 is FQNEAQ (reference sequence). The V gene end was trimmed by 3 bases and the J gene end by 2 bases; junction bases not matched to a gene: 9. The CDR3 coding sequence is TGTGCCAGCAGCTTCAGCCCCGACAGGGCCAACACTGAAGCTTTCTTT. Protein sequence: CASSFSPDRANTEAFF.

This chain joins TRBV28 and TRBJ1-5; 8 bases are a match to TRBD1. V lost 3 bases, J lost 5 bases, and 6 bases stayed unmatched. The CDR3 contains 15 residues. CDR1 is MDHEN, CDR2 SYDVKM, per germline. CDR3 in amino acids: CASSLDRVGDQPQHF. The CDR3 coding sequence is TGTGCCAGCAGTTTGGACAGGGTAGGTGATCAGCCCCAGCATTTT.

V and J are TRBV28 and TRBJ1-2, with a possible D match to TRBD1 (6 bases). The CDR3 loop spans 13 amino acids. V was shortened by 7 bases and J by 7 bases, with 16 bases between the two germline ends. Germline V gene sequence: CDR1 MDHEN, CDR2 SYDVKM. CDR3 bases: TGTGCCAGCAATTGGGGGCTACCGGGTGGCTACACCTTC. It specifies CASNWGLPGGYTF.

This clone was counted a few times. J is TRBJ1-3 and V is TRBV30; D gene ambiguous. This CDR3 region has 15 residues. Trimming left V 4 bases short and J 0 bases short, with 13 bases between. Germline lookup yields CDR1 GTSNPN and CDR2 SVGIG (reference sequence). CDR3 coding DNA: TGTGCCTGGACTCGGGCAGGACTCTCTGGAAACACCATATATTTT. Translation: CAWTRAGLSGNTIYF.

The chain joins TRBV7-2 to TRBJ2-4, with TRBD1 as a possible D gene (6 bases). CDR3 length: 13 residues. Germline values: CDR1 SGHTA, CDR2 FQGNSA. V dropped 2 bases and J dropped 8 bases, with 10 bases sitting between them. Here the CDR3 reads CASSLNRVDIQYF. In nucleotides, the CDR3 is TGTGCCAGCAGCTTAAACAGGGTCGACATTCAGTACTTC.

This sequence joins TRBV18 and TRBJ1-3; TRBD1 matches at 8 bases. Trimming took 6 bases from V and 3 from J; bases not matched to a gene: 7. Germline CDR1 and CDR2: KGHSH and LQKENI. This CDR3 region has 15 residues. The CDR3 DNA sequence: TGTGCCAGCTCCGCCCAGGGGGCTGGTGGAAACACCATATATTTT. This gives the protein CASSAQGAGGNTIYF.

The V and J genes are TRBV20-1 and TRBJ1-3, with a weak D call TRBD1 (5 bases). V gave up 3 bases and J gave up 8 bases, with 14 bases separating them. The CDR3 has 13 residues. Germline loops: CDR1 DFQATT, CDR2 SNEGSKA (reference sequence). CDR3 region: CSASKGSLDTIYF. The CDR3 DNA follows: TGCAGTGCTAGTAAGGGGTCGCTAGACACCATATATTTT.

This chain links TRBV4-2 with TRBJ2-1; D perhaps matches TRBD2 (7 bases). V was trimmed by 0 bases and J by 5 bases, leaving 20 bases between them. In germline, CDR1 is LGHNA, CDR2 YNFKEQ. This CDR3 region has 18 residues. CDR3 sequence: CASSQDTGGGLGNNEQFF. Written as DNA, the CDR3 is TGTGCCAGCAGCCAAGATACGGGGGGCGGTTTAGGTAACAATGAGCAGTTCTTC.

J is TRBJ2-4 and V is TRBV24-1; 7 nucleotides align to TRBD2. Germline loops: CDR1 KGHDR, CDR2 SFDVKD. The CDR3 runs 13 residues. V shed 3 bases, J shed 9 bases, and the junction held 4 bases outside the gene matches. Written as DNA, the CDR3 is TGTGCCACCAGTGATCCAGGGAGGGGCATTCAGTACTTC. This codes for CATSDPGRGIQYF.

Concerning this clone: Other DNA sequences of this sample code for an identical CDR3. The chain is built from TRBV2 and TRBJ1-5, with 9 bases identical to TRBD1. Looked up from germline, CDR1 is SNHLY and CDR2 is FYNNEI. This CDR3 comprises 14 residues. The junction had 2 bases not matched to a gene; V was cut back by 4 bases and J by 4 bases. The CDR3 bases are TGTGCCAGCAGTGTGGGACAGGGTAATCAGCCCCAGCATTTT. Its protein is CASSVGQGNQPQHF.

V is TRBV11-2 and J is TRBJ2-5; D is perhaps TRBD2 (5 bases). CDR1 is SGHAT and CDR2 is FQNNGV in the germline V gene. Deletions cut 3 bases from V and 2 bases from J, with 7 bases between. The CDR3 runs 13 residues. CDR3 nucleotide sequence: TGTGCCAGCAGCTTCGGGAATCAAGAGACCCAGTACTTC. Amino acids: CASSFGNQETQYF.

V gene TRBV7-2 combines with J gene TRBJ1-2; 7 nucleotides line up with TRBD1. CDR3 size: 14 residues. In germline, CDR1 is SGHTA, CDR2 FQGNSA. The junction had 5 bases not matched to a gene; V was cut back by 4 bases and J by 3 bases. The CDR3 is CASSSGTAHYGYTF. DNA for the CDR3: TGTGCCAGCAGCTCCGGGACAGCACACTATGGCTACACCTTC.

This rearrangement joins TRBV9 to TRBJ2-3; D is possibly TRBD2 (7 bases). From germline, CDR1 is SGDLS and CDR2 YYNGEE. The CDR3 is 16 residues long. Trimming shortened V by 0 bases and J by 5 bases, and 16 bases separated the two germline ends. The CDR3 protein is CASSVVGGARRDTQYF. In DNA, the CDR3 is TGTGCCAGCAGCGTAGTTGGGGGGGCCCGGAGAGATACGCAGTATTTT. Based on the CDR3 plus reference TRBV9 and TRBJ2-3, the full variable domain is DSGVTQTPKHLITATGQRVTLRCSPRSGDLSVYWYQQSLDQGLQFLIQYYNGEERAKGNILERFSAQQFPDLHSELNLSSLELGDSALYFCASSVVGGARRDTQYFGPGTRLTVL.

This clone was picked up a small number of times. The genes are TRBV19 and TRBJ1-2; D not certain. Per germline, CDR1 LNHDA and CDR2 SQIVND (reference sequence). This CDR3 has 14 residues. With 5 bases removed from V and 4 bases from J, the gap between germline ends came to 14 bases. DNA of the CDR3: TGTGCCAGTAGTGAGATTGTCGTGATCTATGGCTACACCTTC. As protein: CASSEIVVIYGYTF.

CDR3 in amino acids: CASSPAGGYSNTIYF. CDR3 nucleotide sequence: TGTGCCAGCAGCCCGGCGGGGGGCTACTCAAACACCATATATTTT. The rearrangement links TRBV4-2 to TRBJ1-3; possible D gene TRBD1, 6 bases. The CDR3 is made up of 15 amino acids. V was shortened by 4 bases and J by 6 bases, with 16 bases between the two germline ends. CDR1 and CDR2 from the germline V gene are LGHNA and YNFKEQ.

The rearrangement uses TRBV19 and TRBJ2-2, with D unclear. This CDR3 is built from 15 residues. Germline V gene data show CDR1 as LNHDA and CDR2 as SQIVND (reference sequence). V was trimmed by 1 base and J by 1 base, leaving 7 bases between them. CDR3 residues: CASSIVAQNTGELFF. DNA of the CDR3: TGTGCCAGTAGTATAGTGGCACAGAACACCGGGGAGCTGTTTTTT.

The chain recombines TRBV5-1 with TRBJ2-1; D remains ambiguous. V dropped 4 bases and J dropped 4 bases, with 18 bases sitting between them. Germline CDR1 reads SGHRS; CDR2 reads YFSETQ. The CDR3 consists of 16 residues. CDR3 bases: TGCGCCAGCAGCCCTGACACCGCTCGTACTTACAATGAGCAGTTCTTC. As protein: CASSPDTARTYNEQFF. Using reference TRBV5-1 and TRBJ2-1 for the parts outside the CDR3, the full variable domain is KAGVTQTPRYLIKTRGQQVTLSCSPISGHRSVSWYQQTPGQGLQFLFEYFSETQRNKGNFPGRFSGRQFSNSRSEMNVSTLELGDSALYLCASSPDTARTYNEQFFGPGTRLTVL.

The J gene is TRBJ1-2, the V gene TRBV10-3; D may be TRBD1 (5 bases). Germline CDR1 is ENHRY and CDR2 is SYGVKD. The CDR3 is 17 residues long. The V end lost 2 bases, the J end lost 0 bases, and 16 bases lay between the germline ends. The CDR3 loop reads CAISESVGRRSNYGYTF. The CDR3 nucleotides read TGTGCCATCAGTGAGAGCGTGGGGCGGCGCTCTAACTATGGCTACACCTTC.